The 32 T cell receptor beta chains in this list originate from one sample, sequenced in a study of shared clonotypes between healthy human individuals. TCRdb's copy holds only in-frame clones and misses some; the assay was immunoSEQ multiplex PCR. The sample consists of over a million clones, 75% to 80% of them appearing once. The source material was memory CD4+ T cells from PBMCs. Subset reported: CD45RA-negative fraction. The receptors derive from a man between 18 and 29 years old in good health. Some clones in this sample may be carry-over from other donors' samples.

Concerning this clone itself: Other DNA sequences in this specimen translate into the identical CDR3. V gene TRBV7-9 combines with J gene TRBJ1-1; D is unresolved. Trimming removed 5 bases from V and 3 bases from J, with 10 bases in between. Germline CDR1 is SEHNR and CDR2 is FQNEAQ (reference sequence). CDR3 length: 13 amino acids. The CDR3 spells CASSLDGYTEAFF. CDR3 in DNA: TGTGCCAGCAGCCTGGACGGGTACACTGAAGCTTTCTTT. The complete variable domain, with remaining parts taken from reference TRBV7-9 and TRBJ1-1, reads DTGVSQNPRHKITKRGQNVTFRCDPISEHNRLYWYRQTLGQGPEFLTYFQNEAQLEKSRLLSDRFSAERPKGSFSTLEIQRTEQGDSAMYLCASSLDGYTEAFFGQGTRLTVV.

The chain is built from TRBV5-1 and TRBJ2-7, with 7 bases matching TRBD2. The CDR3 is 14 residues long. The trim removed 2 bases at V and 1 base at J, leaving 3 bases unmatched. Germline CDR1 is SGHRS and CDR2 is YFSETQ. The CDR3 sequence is CASSFGGRSYEQYF. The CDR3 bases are TGCGCCAGCAGCTTCGGGGGGAGGTCCTACGAGCAGTACTTC.

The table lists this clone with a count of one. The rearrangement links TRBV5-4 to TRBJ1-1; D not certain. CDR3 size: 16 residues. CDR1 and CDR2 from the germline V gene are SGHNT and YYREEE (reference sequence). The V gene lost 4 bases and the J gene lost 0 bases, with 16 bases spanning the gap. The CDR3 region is CASSPGLQFMNTEAFF. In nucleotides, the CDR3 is TGTGCCAGCAGCCCGGGCCTCCAGTTCATGAACACTGAAGCTTTCTTT.

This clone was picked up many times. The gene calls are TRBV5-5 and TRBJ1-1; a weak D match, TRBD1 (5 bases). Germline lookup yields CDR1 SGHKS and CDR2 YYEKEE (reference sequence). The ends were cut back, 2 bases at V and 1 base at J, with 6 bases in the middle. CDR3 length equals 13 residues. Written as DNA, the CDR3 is TGTGCCAGCAGCTTTGGGGCGAACACTGAAGCTTTCTTT. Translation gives CASSFGANTEAFF.

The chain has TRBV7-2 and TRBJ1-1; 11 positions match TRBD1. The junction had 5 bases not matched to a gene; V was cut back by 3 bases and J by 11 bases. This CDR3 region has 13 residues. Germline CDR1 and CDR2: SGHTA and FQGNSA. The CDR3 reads CASSFGQGARAFF. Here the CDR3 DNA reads TGTGCCAGCAGCTTCGGACAGGGGGCACGGGCTTTCTTT.

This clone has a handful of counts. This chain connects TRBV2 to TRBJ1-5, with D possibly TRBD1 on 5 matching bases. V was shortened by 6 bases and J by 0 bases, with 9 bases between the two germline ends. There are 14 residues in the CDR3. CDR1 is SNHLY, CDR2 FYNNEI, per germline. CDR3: CASRDSHSNQPQHF. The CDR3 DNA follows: TGTGCCAGCAGAGACAGCCATAGCAATCAGCCCCAGCATTTT.

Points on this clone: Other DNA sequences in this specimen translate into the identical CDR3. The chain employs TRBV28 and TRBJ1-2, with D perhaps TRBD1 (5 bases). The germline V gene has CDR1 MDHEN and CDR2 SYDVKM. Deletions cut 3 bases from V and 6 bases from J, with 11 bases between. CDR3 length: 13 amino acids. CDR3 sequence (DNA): TGTGCCAGCAGTTTTCGGGCGGGGCATGGCTACACCTTC. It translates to CASSFRAGHGYTF.

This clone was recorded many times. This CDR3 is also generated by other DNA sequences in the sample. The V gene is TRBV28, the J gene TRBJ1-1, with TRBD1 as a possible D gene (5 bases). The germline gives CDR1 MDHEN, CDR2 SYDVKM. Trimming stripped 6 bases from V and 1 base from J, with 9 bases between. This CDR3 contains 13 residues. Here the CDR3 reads CASRGQGNTEAFF. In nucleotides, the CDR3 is TGTGCCAGCAGGGGTCAGGGGAACACTGAAGCTTTCTTT.

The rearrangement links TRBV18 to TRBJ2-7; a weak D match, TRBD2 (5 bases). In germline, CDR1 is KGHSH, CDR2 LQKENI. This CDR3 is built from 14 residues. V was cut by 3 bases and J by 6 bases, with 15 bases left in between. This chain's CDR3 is CASSPSPSAGEQYF. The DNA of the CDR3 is TGTGCCAGCTCACCTAGCCCTTCGGCGGGCGAGCAGTACTTC.

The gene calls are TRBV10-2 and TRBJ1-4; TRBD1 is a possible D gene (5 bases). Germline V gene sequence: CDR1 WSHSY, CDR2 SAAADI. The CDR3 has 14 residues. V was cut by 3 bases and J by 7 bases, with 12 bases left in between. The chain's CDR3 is CASSDWRGGEKLFF. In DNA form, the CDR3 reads TGCGCCAGCAGTGATTGGAGGGGAGGTGAAAAACTGTTTTTT.

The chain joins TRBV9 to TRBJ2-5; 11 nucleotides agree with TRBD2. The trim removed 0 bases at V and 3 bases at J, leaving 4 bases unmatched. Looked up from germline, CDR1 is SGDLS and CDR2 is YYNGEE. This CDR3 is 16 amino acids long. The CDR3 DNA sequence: TGTGCCAGCAGCGTAGCGGTAGCGGGAGGGGAAGAGACCCAGTACTTC. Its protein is CASSVAVAGGEETQYF. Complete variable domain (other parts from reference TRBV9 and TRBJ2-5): DSGVTQTPKHLITATGQRVTLRCSPRSGDLSVYWYQQSLDQGLQFLIQYYNGEERAKGNILERFSAQQFPDLHSELNLSSLELGDSALYFCASSVAVAGGEETQYFGPGTRLLVL.

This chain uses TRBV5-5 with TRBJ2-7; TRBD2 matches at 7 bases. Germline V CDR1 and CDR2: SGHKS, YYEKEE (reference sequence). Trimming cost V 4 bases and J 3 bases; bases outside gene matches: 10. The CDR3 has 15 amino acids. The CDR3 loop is CASSLASGGIYEQYF. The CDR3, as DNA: TGTGCCAGCAGCCTGGCTAGCGGAGGTATCTACGAGCAGTACTTC.

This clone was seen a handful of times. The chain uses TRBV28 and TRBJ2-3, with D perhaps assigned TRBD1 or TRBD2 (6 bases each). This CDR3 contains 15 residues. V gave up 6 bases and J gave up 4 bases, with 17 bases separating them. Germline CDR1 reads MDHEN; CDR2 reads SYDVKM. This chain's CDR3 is CASRKGGLDADTQYF. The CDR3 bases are TGTGCCAGCAGGAAGGGGGGCCTAGACGCAGATACGCAGTATTTT.

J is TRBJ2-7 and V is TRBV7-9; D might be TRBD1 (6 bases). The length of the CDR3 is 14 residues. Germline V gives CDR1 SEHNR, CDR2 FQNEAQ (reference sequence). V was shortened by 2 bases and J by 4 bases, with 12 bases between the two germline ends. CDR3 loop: CASSLQQGKYEQYF. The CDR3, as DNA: TGTGCCAGCAGCTTACAACAGGGTAAATACGAGCAGTACTTC.

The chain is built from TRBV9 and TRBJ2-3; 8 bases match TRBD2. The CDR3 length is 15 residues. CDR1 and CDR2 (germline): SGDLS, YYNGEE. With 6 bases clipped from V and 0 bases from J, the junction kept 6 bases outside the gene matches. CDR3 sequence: CASTGREGSTDTQYF. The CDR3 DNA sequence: TGTGCCAGCACTGGACGGGAGGGAAGCACAGATACGCAGTATTTT. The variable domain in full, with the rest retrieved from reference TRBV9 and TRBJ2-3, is DSGVTQTPKHLITATGQRVTLRCSPRSGDLSVYWYQQSLDQGLQFLIQYYNGEERAKGNILERFSAQQFPDLHSELNLSSLELGDSALYFCASTGREGSTDTQYFGPGTRLTVL.

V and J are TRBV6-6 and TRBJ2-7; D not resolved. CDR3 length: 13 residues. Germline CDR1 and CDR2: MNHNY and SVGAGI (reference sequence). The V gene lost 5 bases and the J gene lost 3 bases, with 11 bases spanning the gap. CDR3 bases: TGTGCCAGCAGTCCTAATATGTACTACGAGCAGTACTTC. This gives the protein CASSPNMYYEQYF.

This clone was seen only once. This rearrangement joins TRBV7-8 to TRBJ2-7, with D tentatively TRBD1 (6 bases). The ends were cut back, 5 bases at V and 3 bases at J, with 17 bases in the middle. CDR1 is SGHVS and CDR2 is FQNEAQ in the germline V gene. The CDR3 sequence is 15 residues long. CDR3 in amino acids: CASSKRTATNYEQYF. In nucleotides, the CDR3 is TGTGCCAGCAGCAAACGGACAGCCACCAACTACGAGCAGTACTTC.

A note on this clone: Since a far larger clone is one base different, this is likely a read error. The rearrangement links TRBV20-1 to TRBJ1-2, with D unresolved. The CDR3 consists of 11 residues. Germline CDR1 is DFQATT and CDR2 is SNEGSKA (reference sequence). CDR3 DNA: TGCAGTGCTATCGTAGAATATGGCTACGCCTTC. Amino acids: CSAIVEYGYAF.

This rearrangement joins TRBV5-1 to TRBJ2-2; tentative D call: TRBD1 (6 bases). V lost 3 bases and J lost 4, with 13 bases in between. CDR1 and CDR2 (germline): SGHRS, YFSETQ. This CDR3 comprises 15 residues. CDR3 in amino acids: CASSWGQGGTGELFF. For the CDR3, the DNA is TGCGCCAGCAGCTGGGGACAAGGCGGCACCGGGGAGCTGTTTTTT.

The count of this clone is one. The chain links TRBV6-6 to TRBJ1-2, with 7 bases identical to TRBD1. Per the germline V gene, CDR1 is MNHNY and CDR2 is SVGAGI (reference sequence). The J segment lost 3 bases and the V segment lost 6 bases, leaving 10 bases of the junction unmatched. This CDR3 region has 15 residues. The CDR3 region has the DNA TGTGCCAGCAGCCCCATGACAGGGTGGCACTATGGCTACACCTTC. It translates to CASSPMTGWHYGYTF.

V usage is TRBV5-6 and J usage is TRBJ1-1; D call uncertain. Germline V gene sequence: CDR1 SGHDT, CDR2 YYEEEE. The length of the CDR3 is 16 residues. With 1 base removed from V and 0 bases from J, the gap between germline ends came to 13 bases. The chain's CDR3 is CASSLRRITLNTEAFF. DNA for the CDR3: TGTGCCAGCAGCTTGAGGCGGATCACCTTGAACACTGAAGCTTTCTTT.

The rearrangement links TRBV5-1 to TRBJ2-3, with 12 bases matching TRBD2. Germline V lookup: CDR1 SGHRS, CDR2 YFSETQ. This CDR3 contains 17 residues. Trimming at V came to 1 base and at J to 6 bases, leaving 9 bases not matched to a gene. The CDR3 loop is CASSLKLGLAGMDTQYF. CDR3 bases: TGCGCCAGCAGCTTGAAGCTTGGACTAGCGGGGATGGATACGCAGTATTTT.

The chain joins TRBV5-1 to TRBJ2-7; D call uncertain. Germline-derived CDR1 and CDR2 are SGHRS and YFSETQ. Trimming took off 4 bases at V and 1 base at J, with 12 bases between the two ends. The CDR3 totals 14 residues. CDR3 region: CASSARMRSYEQYF. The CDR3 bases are TGCGCCAGCAGCGCCCGAATGAGGTCCTACGAGCAGTACTTC. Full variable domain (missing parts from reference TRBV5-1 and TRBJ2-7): KAGVTQTPRYLIKTRGQQVTLSCSPISGHRSVSWYQQTPGQGLQFLFEYFSETQRNKGNFPGRFSGRQFSNSRSEMNVSTLELGDSALYLCASSARMRSYEQYFGPGTRLTVT.

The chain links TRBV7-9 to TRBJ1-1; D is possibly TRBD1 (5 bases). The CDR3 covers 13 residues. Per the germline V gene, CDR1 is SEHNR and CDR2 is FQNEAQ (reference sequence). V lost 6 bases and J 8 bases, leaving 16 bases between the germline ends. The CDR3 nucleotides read TGTGCCAGCAGGTATGGGACGGTGAAAGAAGCTTTCTTT. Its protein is CASRYGTVKEAFF.

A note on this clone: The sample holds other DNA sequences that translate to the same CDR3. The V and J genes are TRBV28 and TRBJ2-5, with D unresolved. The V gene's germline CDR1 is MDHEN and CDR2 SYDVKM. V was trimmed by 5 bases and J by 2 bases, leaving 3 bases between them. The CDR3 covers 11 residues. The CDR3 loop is CASSLQETQYF. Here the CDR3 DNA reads TGTGCCAGCAGTCTTCAAGAGACCCAGTACTTC.

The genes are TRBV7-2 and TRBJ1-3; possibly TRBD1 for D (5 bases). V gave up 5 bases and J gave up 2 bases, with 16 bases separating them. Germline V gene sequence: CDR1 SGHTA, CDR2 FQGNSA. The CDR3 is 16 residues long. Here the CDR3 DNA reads TGTGCCAGCAGCCCACAAGCCGGGACGGCTGGAAACACCATATATTTT. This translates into CASSPQAGTAGNTIYF. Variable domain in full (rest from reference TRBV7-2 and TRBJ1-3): GAGVSQSPSNKVTEKGKDVELRCDPISGHTALYWYRQSLGQGLEFLIYFQGNSAPDKSGLPSDRFSAERTGGSVSTLTIQRTQQEDSAVYLCASSPQAGTAGNTIYFGEGSWLTVV.

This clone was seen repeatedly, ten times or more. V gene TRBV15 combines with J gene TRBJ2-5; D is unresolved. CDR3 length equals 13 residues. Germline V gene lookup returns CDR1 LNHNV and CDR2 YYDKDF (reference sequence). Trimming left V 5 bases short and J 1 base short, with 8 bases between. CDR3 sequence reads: CATSGRGQETQYF. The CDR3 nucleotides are TGTGCCACCAGCGGACGAGGCCAAGAGACCCAGTACTTC.

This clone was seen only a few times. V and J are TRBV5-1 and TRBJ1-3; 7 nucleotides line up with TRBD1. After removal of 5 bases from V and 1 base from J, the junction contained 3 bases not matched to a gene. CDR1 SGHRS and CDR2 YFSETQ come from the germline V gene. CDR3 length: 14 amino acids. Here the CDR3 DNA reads TGCGCCAGCAGAGACAGGGTATCTGGAAACACCATATATTTT. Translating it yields CASRDRVSGNTIYF.

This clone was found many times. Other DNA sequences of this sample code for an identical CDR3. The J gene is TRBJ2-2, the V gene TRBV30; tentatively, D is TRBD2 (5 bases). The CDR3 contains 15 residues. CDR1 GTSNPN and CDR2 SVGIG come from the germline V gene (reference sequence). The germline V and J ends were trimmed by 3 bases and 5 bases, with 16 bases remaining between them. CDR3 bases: TGTGCCTGGAGCGAGGGTCCTTTATGGACCGGGGAGCTGTTTTTT. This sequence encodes CAWSEGPLWTGELFF.

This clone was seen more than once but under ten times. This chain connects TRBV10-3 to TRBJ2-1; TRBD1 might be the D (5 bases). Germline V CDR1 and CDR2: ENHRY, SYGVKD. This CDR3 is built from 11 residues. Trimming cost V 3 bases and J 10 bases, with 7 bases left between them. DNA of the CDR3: TGTGCCATCAGTGACCGACAGGAGCAGTTCTTC. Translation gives CAISDRQEQFF.

CDR3 sequence reads: CASSFITSGQGPYEQYF. For the CDR3, the DNA is TGTGCCAGCAGTTTCATCACCTCGGGACAGGGGCCCTACGAGCAGTACTTC. The chain joins TRBV28 to TRBJ2-7; TRBD1 matches at 10 bases. This CDR3 contains 17 residues. The V and J ends lost 3 bases and 2 bases, in that order; junction bases with no gene match: 10. Germline V CDR1 and CDR2: MDHEN, SYDVKM.

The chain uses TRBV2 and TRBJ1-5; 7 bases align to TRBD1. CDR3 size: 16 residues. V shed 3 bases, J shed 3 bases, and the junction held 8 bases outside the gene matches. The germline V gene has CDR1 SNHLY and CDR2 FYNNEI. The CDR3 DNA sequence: TGTGCCAGCAGTGATGACAGGGAATCCGTCAATCAGCCCCAGCATTTT. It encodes CASSDDRESVNQPQHF.